This T cell receptor (beta chain) was sequenced for a study of blood T cell repertoires in COVID-19. Whole-study context: The samples span acute and convalescent COVID-19 from the United States, Italy and Spain.

Per the original data handling: Researchers report that nucleated cell counts were estimated from reference gene primer amplification. TCRdb keeps only in-frame clones here, not all; method: immunoSEQ multiplex PCR. That table furnishes V, J and clone size, whereas the DNA furnished D and trimming. This table holds about 430,000 clones, 85% to 90% found once. This CDR3 has 18 residues. Losses at the gene ends were 5 bases for V and 1 base for J; bases not matched to a gene: 9. Per germline, CDR1 SGHTA and CDR2 FQGTGA. Across 20 to 25 US areas, participants ranged in age from about 18 to 90 years. Allocation to cohorts depended on clinical history reported by the participants.

This clonotype was sampled from a woman aged 25-40 years with acute COVID-19. This chain joins TRBV7-3 and TRBJ2-3, with 13 bases aligning to TRBD2. The sequenced sample was PBMCs or T cells enriched from blood (not recorded which). The CDR3 DNA reads TGTGCCAGCAGCCACCCCTCCGGGACTAGCGGGGGCACAGATACGCAGTATTTT. This gives the protein CASSHPSGTSGGTDTQYF.